Each of the 9 T cell receptor beta chains below was sequenced from the same sample in a study of T cells after yellow fever vaccination. TCRdb independently ran MiXCR on the 5' RACE reads; one entry per CDR3 protein. The sample holds hundreds of thousands of distinct CDR3 sequences, 10% to 15% seen once. This specimen was PBMCs, taken on the day of the yellow fever booster vaccination. The receptors were gathered from a man aged 25-45 years who received the YFV17D yellow fever vaccine.

This chain connects TRBV29-1 to TRBJ2-2; TRBD1 agrees at 8 bases. The CDR3 extends over 13 amino acids. V shed 7 bases, J shed 7 bases, and the junction held 8 bases outside the gene matches. The V gene's germline CDR1 is SQVTM and CDR2 ANQGSEA. The CDR3 sequence is CSGRTGSGGELFF. CDR3 sequence (DNA): TGCAGCGGAAGGACAGGGTCTGGCGGGGAGCTGTTTTTT.

This clonotype was observed a handful of times. V is TRBV5-1 and J is TRBJ1-1, with 7 nucleotides matching TRBD1. CDR1 is SGHRS, CDR2 YFSETQ, per germline. CDR3 length: 16 residues. Trimming took 0 bases from V and 1 from J; bases not matched to a gene: 6. The CDR3 protein is CASSLARGGGNTEAFF. For the CDR3, the DNA is TGCGCCAGCAGCTTGGCCAGGGGGGGTGGGAACACTGAAGCTTTCTTT.

Details on this clonotype: The CDR3 end shows no conserved phenylalanine or tryptophan, and so a read error is likely. It is unclear where the CDR3 begins or ends on the DNA, so no DNA is shown, and the CDR3 is as TCRdb lists it. This chain links TRBV21-1 with TRBJ2-7; TRBD1 is taken as the D call from the table, unchecked against the DNA. TRBV21-1 is a listed pseudogene. Ends included, the CDR3 has 10 residues. This chain's CDR3 is CASSKPTDVY.

This clonotype was picked up many times. The gene calls are TRBV5-5 and TRBJ2-2, with D hard to call. V lost 1 base, J lost 5 bases, and 12 bases lay in between. Germline CDR1 SGHKS, CDR2 YYEKEE (reference sequence). The CDR3 spans 15 residues. The CDR3: CASSLLGPDTGELFF. The CDR3 DNA sequence: TGTGCCAGCAGCTTGTTAGGGCCGGATACCGGGGAGCTGTTTTTT.

This clonotype was counted a few times. J is TRBJ2-7 and V is TRBV14; a possible D gene is TRBD2 (6 bases). Between the trimmed V and J ends, which lost 4 bases and 1 base, there was a span of 11 bases. The CDR3 is 14 residues long. The germline V gene encodes CDR1 SGHDN and CDR2 FVKESK. CDR3 nucleotide sequence: TGTGCCAGCAGCCTGGGGACTCGGTCCTACGAGCAGTACTTC. Its translation is CASSLGTRSYEQYF.

This clonotype turned up a few times. This CDR3 is CAWSVTLNTEAFF. The CDR3, as DNA: TGTGCCTGGAGTGTAACCCTGAACACTGAAGCTTTCTTT. The V and J genes are TRBV30 and TRBJ1-1; D gene uncertain. Germline loops: CDR1 GTSNPN, CDR2 SVGIG (reference sequence). This CDR3 contains 13 residues. Trimming pared 0 bases from V and 0 bases from J, leaving 5 bases between.

This clonotype showed up just a few times. The rearrangement joins TRBV20-1 to TRBJ2-7; the D gene is possibly TRBD1 (5 bases). This CDR3 has 13 residues. Germline CDR1 and CDR2: DFQATT and SNEGSKA (reference sequence). V lost 1 base to trimming and J lost 3 bases, with 10 bases between them. Written as DNA, the CDR3 is TGCAGTGCTAGAGTGACAGCGAGCTACGAGCAGTACTTC. This translates into CSARVTASYEQYF.

This clonotype occurred a few times. The V call is TRBV20-1, the J call TRBJ2-1, with D unresolved. CDR1 and CDR2 from the germline V gene are DFQATT and SNEGSKA (reference sequence). Deletions cut 4 bases from V and 8 bases from J, with 15 bases between. CDR3 length equals 13 residues. CDR3 coding DNA: TGCAGTGCTACACAACCGGTCACCGATGAGCAGTTCTTC. Amino acids: CSATQPVTDEQFF.

There are a few counts of this clonotype. The chain is built from TRBV20-1 and TRBJ2-2; 7 nucleotides agree with TRBD1. V shed 6 bases, J shed 0 bases, and the junction held 7 bases outside the gene matches. The V gene's germline CDR1 is DFQATT and CDR2 SNEGSKA (reference sequence). The CDR3 has 15 residues. CDR3 loop: CSAPRGGANTGELFF. CDR3 DNA sequence: TGCAGTGCCCCCCGAGGGGGCGCGAACACCGGGGAGCTGTTTTTT.